The rows below give T cell receptor beta chains drawn from one sample of a study of cytomegalovirus exposure and HLA in healthy donors. The method was immunoSEQ multiplex PCR; TCRdb's version includes in-frame clones alone and lacks a portion of them. The sample records approximately 120,000 clones, 80% being singletons. Sequenced input: PBMCs. Receptor source: a man between 25 and 39 years old in good health and CMV-seropositive. Each CDR3 is given with its conserved first and last residue. Each record gives: J gene, clone size, D gene, V gene, CDR3 DNA, CDR3 protein. The D gene is left open where the match is weak. Where a row states a size, it is once, few, many or the class of an expanded clone; other rows omit it.

>TRBJ1-4|.|TRBD1|TRBV15
TGTGCCACCACCGCGGACAGGGGTAATGAAAAACTGTTTTTT
CATTADRGNEKLFF
>TRBJ2-2|.|TRBD1|TRBV2
TGTGCCAGACGACAGGGACCTGGGGAGCTGTTTTTT
CARRQGPGELFF
>TRBJ2-2|.|TRBD2|TRBV4-1
TGCGCCAGCAGCAAGGGACTAGCGGGGGTCAACACCGGGGAGCTGTTTTTT
CASSKGLAGVNTGELFF
>TRBJ2-3|.|TRBD1|TRBV18
TGTGCCAGCTCACTGCGGACAGGGGACTTCCCAGATACGCAGTATTTT
CASSLRTGDFPDTQYF
>TRBJ1-4|.|TRBD1|TRBV30
TGTGCCTGGAGTGTTACAGGGGGCGACGAAAAACTGTTTTTT
CAWSVTGGDEKLFF
>TRBJ1-5|.|.|TRBV19
TGTGCCACTATGCCACACGGGGGGCCCGCATTGGAGCCCCAGCATTTT
CATMPHGGPALEPQHF
>TRBJ2-3|.|.|TRBV7-2
TGTGCCAGCAGCTTCCCGGGCACAGATACGCAGTATTTT
CASSFPGTDTQYF
>TRBJ1-6|few|.|TRBV6-4
TGTGCCAGCAGTCCGGAGCCCTATAATTCACCCCTCCACTTT
CASSPEPYNSPLHF
>TRBJ1-5|.|.|TRBV6-6
TGTGCCAGCATCAATGGGCCGCGGGTGGATCAGCCCCAGCATTTT
CASINGPRVDQPQHF
>TRBJ1-6|.|.|TRBV6-1
TGTGCCAGCACGGGGCGGGGGGCGAGGAATTCACCCCTCCACTTT
CASTGRGARNSPLHF
>TRBJ2-1|few|.|TRBV20-1
TGCAGTGCCCACCTACTTAATGAGCAGTTCTTC
CSAHLLNEQFF
>TRBJ2-7|.|.|TRBV7-9
TGTGCCAGCAGCTTATCTGGGTGGGCCGAGCAGTACTTC
CASSLSGWAEQYF
>TRBJ2-1|.|TRBD2|TRBV19
TGTGCCAGTAGGAAACTTCATCAGCGGGGGGGCTCGCCAAATGAGCAGTTCTTC
CASRKLHQRGGSPNEQFF
>TRBJ1-3|.|.|TRBV9
TGTGCCAGCAGCGTAGTCGCAGGGCAAGGAAACACCATATATTTT
CASSVVAGQGNTIYF
>TRBJ2-3|.|.|TRBV6-5
TGTGCCAGCAGTTACTCCGCGGGGTCAACAGATACGCAGTATTTT
CASSYSAGSTDTQYF
>TRBJ2-1|.|.|TRBV7-8
TGTGCCAGCAGCCCCGTCGGGGGTGAGCAGTTCTTC
CASSPVGGEQFF
>TRBJ2-7|.|.|TRBV27
TGTGCCAGCAGTTTGGTCAGGGGGGTCGAGCAGTACTTC
CASSLVRGVEQYF
>TRBJ2-3|.|.|TRBV9
TGTGCCAGCAGCTTCCCCAGGTGGGGCGGGGACACAGATACGCAGTATTTT
CASSFPRWGGDTDTQYF
>TRBJ1-1|.|.|TRBV19
TGTGCCAGTAGTATAGCGTTTGGGAGGGAACACACTGAAGCTTTCTTT
CASSIAFGREHTEAFF
>TRBJ2-5|.|TRBD2|TRBV15
TGTGCCACCAGCAGAGATGGACTAGCGGCTGCCCAGTACTTC
CATSRDGLAAAQYF